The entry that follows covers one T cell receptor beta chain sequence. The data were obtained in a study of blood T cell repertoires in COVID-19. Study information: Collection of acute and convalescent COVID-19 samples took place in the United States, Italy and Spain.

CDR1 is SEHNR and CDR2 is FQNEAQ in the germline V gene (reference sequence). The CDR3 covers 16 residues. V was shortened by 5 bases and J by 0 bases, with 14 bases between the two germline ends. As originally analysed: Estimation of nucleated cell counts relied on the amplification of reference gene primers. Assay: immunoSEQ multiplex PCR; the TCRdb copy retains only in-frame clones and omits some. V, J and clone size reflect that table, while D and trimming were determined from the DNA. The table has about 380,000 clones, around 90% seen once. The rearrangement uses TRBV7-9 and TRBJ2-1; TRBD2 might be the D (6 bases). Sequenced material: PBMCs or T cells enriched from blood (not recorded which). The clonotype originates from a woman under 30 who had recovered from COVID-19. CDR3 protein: CASSGRGSDSYNEQFF. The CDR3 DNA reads TGTGCCAGCAGCGGGCGGGGCTCGGACTCCTACAATGAGCAGTTCTTC.